Given below is one T cell receptor (beta chain) in context. Its antigen remains unidentified. Repertoires were generated with immunoSEQ multiplex PCR, while TCRdb's copy carries only in-frame clones and drops some. The sample holds 95,000 to 150,000 clones, just under 95% seen once. This entry is derived from a study of OX40 agonist ivuxolimab in advanced cancers. General study findings and limits: What antigens the expanded peripheral T cells recognized was never established.

CDR3 length: 16 amino acids. Germline assignment: CDR1 SGHNT and CDR2 YYREEE (reference sequence). The V segment lost 0 bases and the J segment 2 bases; nucleotides outside the gene matches: 1. This clonotype was obtained from an adult with an advanced solid tumor such as melanoma, head and neck, liver or kidney cancer. The chain has TRBV5-4 and TRBJ1-4; 10 bases are shared with TRBD1. Sequencing used CD4+ or CD8+ T cells sorted from blood, obtained in a trial of the OX40 agonist ivuxolimab. CDR3 protein: CASSLGQGATNEKLFF. The CDR3 nucleotides read TGTGCCAGCAGCTTGGGACAGGGGGCGACTAATGAAAAACTGTTTTTT.